This TCR beta chain was identified during a study of shared clonotypes between healthy human individuals. Sequencing was performed with immunoSEQ multiplex PCR; in TCRdb, only in-frame clones are kept and a portion is missing. Of about 2.3 million clones listed, 93% are singletons. With 1 base removed from V and 5 bases from J, the gap between germline ends came to 14 bases. The CDR3 runs to 15 residues. Germline-derived CDR1 and CDR2 are LNHNV and YYDKDF (reference sequence). This clone was observed a few times. This chain joins TRBV15 and TRBJ2-5, with D possibly being TRBD1 (5 bases). Input material: naive CD4+ T cells from PBMCs. Subset denoted: CD45RA+ positively selected. The receptor comes from a man aged 18 to 35 in good health. Some clones in this sample may be carry-over from other donors' samples. As DNA, the CDR3 is TGTGCCACCAGCAGAGCTTCCGCAGGGTCGGAGACCCAGTACTTC. It translates to CATSRASAGSETQYF.